This TCR beta chain appears in the sequencing data of a study of T cell responses to AZD1222 COVID-19 vaccine. Using immunoSEQ multiplex PCR, the repertoire was profiled, and TCRdb retains in-frame clones only, with some absent. The sample gives 140,000 to 150,000 clones, 75% to 95% of which show up once; approximately 3% is in the top ten. Germline CDR1 reads KGHSH; CDR2 reads LQKENI. The CDR3 runs to 15 residues. V was clipped by 3 bases and J by 3 bases; unmatched bases: 2. The sample in question was peripheral blood, obtained on day 0 of MenACWY control vaccination. The sequence was collected from an adult in good health. The chain couples TRBV18 to TRBJ2-5, with 12 bases lining up with TRBD1. The CDR3 DNA is TGTGCCAGCTCACCTGGGACAGGGGGCGAAGAGACCCAGTACTTC. Encoded protein: CASSPGTGGEETQYF.